Listed here are 6 T cell receptor beta chains from one sample, sequenced in a study of shared clonotypes between healthy human individuals. The naive CD8 fraction comprised CD45RO-negative cells positively selected for CCR7 and excluded terminally differentiated effector memory CD45RA+ cells. The table came from immunoSEQ multiplex PCR; TCRdb's copy has only in-frame clones and leaves some out. Among 1.5 million to 2.5 million clones listed, about 95% were seen once. The sequenced sample consisted of naive CD8+ T cells sorted from blood. These receptors were collected from a man aged 18-30 years in good health.

This rearrangement joins TRBV28 to TRBJ2-5, with 7 bases lining up with TRBD1. Unmatched junction bases numbered 2, after V lost 5 bases and J lost 5 bases. Germline loops: CDR1 MDHEN, CDR2 SYDVKM. This CDR3 has 12 amino acids. CDR3 loop: CASSRDSETQYF. The CDR3 region has the DNA TGTGCCAGCAGTCGGGACAGTGAGACCCAGTACTTC.

About this clone: This sample also contains other DNA sequences that code for the same CDR3. The chain uses TRBV27 and TRBJ1-5, with a weak D call TRBD1 (5 bases). CDR3 size: 14 residues. V was trimmed by 2 bases and J by 3 bases, leaving 8 bases between them. The germline CDR1 and CDR2 sequences are MNHEY and SMNVEV (reference sequence). The CDR3 nucleotides read TGTGCCAGCAGTTTAGTGGGGACCAATCAGCCCCAGCATTTT. Translation gives CASSLVGTNQPQHF.

This clone was seen only a few times. The chain uses TRBV5-4 and TRBJ1-2; 11 bases map to TRBD1. In germline, CDR1 is SGHNT, CDR2 YYREEE (reference sequence). This CDR3 is built from 14 residues. V lost 4 bases to trimming and J lost 6 bases; unmatched junction nucleotides: 5. CDR3 protein: CASSGGQGANGYTF. The DNA of the CDR3 is TGTGCCAGCAGCGGCGGACAGGGGGCAAATGGCTACACCTTC.

Concerning this clone: The sample holds other DNA sequences that translate to the same CDR3. This chain connects TRBV19 to TRBJ2-7; no clear D gene. V lost 6 bases, J lost 4 bases, and 7 bases lay in between. Per the germline V gene, CDR1 is LNHDA and CDR2 is SQIVND (reference sequence). The CDR3 has 11 residues. DNA for the CDR3: TGTGCCAGTAGCGCCGGTTACGAGCAGTACTTC. Its protein product is CASSAGYEQYF.

The chain has TRBV7-6 and TRBJ2-7, with TRBD2 matching 9 bases. The V gene's germline CDR1 is SGHVS and CDR2 FNYEAQ. V lost 2 bases, J lost 0 bases, and 5 bases stayed unmatched. CDR3 size: 16 residues. CDR3 in amino acids: CASSLSSSGASYEQYF. The CDR3 region has the DNA TGTGCCAGCAGCTTAAGTTCTAGCGGGGCCTCCTACGAGCAGTACTTC.

The chain uses TRBV27 and TRBJ1-1, with D hard to call. The length of the CDR3 is 13 residues. Trimming cost V 2 bases and J 3 bases, with 7 bases left between them. Germline CDR1 and CDR2: MNHEY and SMNVEV (reference sequence). The CDR3 region has the DNA TGTGCCAGCAGTTTAAGCAGCGACACTGAAGCTTTCTTT. Translation gives CASSLSSDTEAFF.